These 22 T cell receptor beta chains were sequenced from one sample in a study of blood T cell repertoires in COVID-19. Sequencing was performed with immunoSEQ multiplex PCR; in TCRdb, only in-frame clones are kept and a portion is missing. The table records approximately 150,000 clones, 88% of them present only once. The specimen was peripheral blood. These receptors were taken from a human donor with COVID-19, enrolled during active disease. The donor label of this sample is uncertain.

V is TRBV2 and J is TRBJ2-1; possibly TRBD2 for D (6 bases). V dropped 4 bases and J dropped 5 bases, with 9 bases sitting between them. The CDR3 is 13 amino acids. Germline CDR1 is SNHLY and CDR2 is FYNNEI. Here the CDR3 reads CASSAGLNNEQFF. CDR3 in DNA: TGTGCCAGCAGTGCGGGACTCAACAATGAGCAGTTCTTC.

The chain uses TRBV5-6 and TRBJ2-1; 9 bases agree with TRBD1. The V gene's germline CDR1 is SGHDT and CDR2 YYEEEE. Unmatched junction bases numbered 14, after V lost 4 bases and J lost 9 bases. There are 16 residues in the CDR3. The CDR3 DNA sequence: TGTGCCAGCAGCGAGTGGCGGGGACAGGGATGGAGTGAGCAGTTCTTC. Protein sequence: CASSEWRGQGWSEQFF. Full variable domain (rest looked up from reference TRBV5-6 and TRBJ2-1): DAGVTQSPTHLIKTRGQQVTLRCSPKSGHDTVSWYQQALGQGPQFIFQYYEEEERQRGNFPDRFSGHQFPNYSSELNVNALLLGDSALYLCASSEWRGQGWSEQFFGPGTRLTVL.

The rearrangement links TRBV7-9 to TRBJ1-2, with 8 bases that match TRBD1. This CDR3 comprises 15 residues. The V gene end was trimmed by 2 bases and the J gene end by 2 bases; junction bases not matched to a gene: 4. Per germline, CDR1 SEHNR and CDR2 FQNEAQ (reference sequence). Written as DNA, the CDR3 is TGTGCCAGCAGCTTACGACAGGGGAAAAACTATGGCTACACCTTC. It encodes CASSLRQGKNYGYTF.

The V call is TRBV9, the J call TRBJ2-5; D call uncertain. This CDR3 comprises 14 residues. Germline V CDR1 and CDR2: SGDLS, YYNGEE. V lost 3 bases to trimming and J lost 5 bases, with 14 bases between them. The CDR3 nucleotides are TGTGCCAGCAGCGCAACGACTGGTGGGGAGACCCAGTACTTC. Its translation is CASSATTGGETQYF.

This sequence joins TRBV3-1 (or the pseudogene TRBV3-2) and TRBJ1-2, with 9 bases that match TRBD1. The germline gives CDR1 LGHDT, CDR2 YNNKEL (reference sequence). V was clipped by 1 base and J by 5 bases; unmatched bases: 5. This CDR3 region has 15 residues. The CDR3: CASSQGPGTGYGYTF. CDR3 coding DNA: TGTGCCAGCAGCCAAGGTCCCGGGACAGGGTATGGCTACACCTTC.

The CDR3 DNA reads TGTGCCAGCAGTGATCGTGAGGGCCAGGCTCACGAGCAGTACTTC. Protein: CASSDREGQAHEQYF. The V gene is TRBV25-1, the J gene TRBJ2-7; D may be TRBD2 (5 bases). Trimming pared 3 bases from V and 5 bases from J, leaving 17 bases between. CDR3 length: 15 residues. Per the germline V gene, CDR1 is MGHDK and CDR2 is SYGVNS.

The chain couples TRBV7-9 to TRBJ2-1; D gene ambiguous. Trimming took 5 bases from V and 4 from J, leaving 6 bases between them. From germline, CDR1 is SEHNR and CDR2 FQNEAQ (reference sequence). CDR3 length: 12 amino acids. Here the CDR3 reads CASSRGYNEQFF. In nucleotides, the CDR3 is TGTGCCAGCAGCAGAGGTTACAATGAGCAGTTCTTC.

The V and J genes are TRBV7-9 and TRBJ1-1, with 7 positions matching TRBD1. In germline, CDR1 is SEHNR, CDR2 FQNEAQ (reference sequence). The CDR3 runs to 16 residues. V was pared by 8 bases and J by 1 base, with 13 bases of the junction left unmatched. In DNA form, the CDR3 reads TGTGCCAGCGGGAAAGCGAACAGGGGCCCGAACACTGAAGCTTTCTTT. This codes for CASGKANRGPNTEAFF.

The V call is TRBV15, the J call TRBJ2-7; 9 bases match TRBD2. J gave up 1 base and V 1 base, and 5 bases lay outside the gene matches. Germline CDR1 LNHNV, CDR2 YYDKDF (reference sequence). This CDR3 comprises 16 residues. CDR3 coding DNA: TGTGCCACCAGCAGAGTGCGTGCGGGAGGGTCCTACGAGCAGTACTTC. Amino acid sequence: CATSRVRAGGSYEQYF.

This clone was counted between two and nine times. The same CDR3 is also encoded by other DNA sequences in this sample. V and J are TRBV12-3 or TRBV12-4 and TRBJ1-5; possibly TRBD1 for D (5 bases). The CDR3 has 12 residues. Trimming stripped 3 bases from V and 7 bases from J, with 7 bases between. CDR3 coding DNA: TGTGCCAGCAGTTTTGGGGGGCAGCCCCAGCATTTT. Its translation: CASSFGGQPQHF.

This clone was recorded a few times. V is TRBV11-2 and J is TRBJ1-1; 10 bases align to TRBD1. Trimming at V came to 1 base and at J to 7 bases, leaving 3 bases not matched to a gene. The CDR3 totals 14 residues. The germline CDR1 and CDR2 sequences are SGHAT and FQNNGV. CDR3 nucleotide sequence: TGTGCCAGCAGCTTAGCCGGGACAGGGGTTGAAGCTTTCTTT. Its translation: CASSLAGTGVEAFF. Full variable domain (remainder filled in from reference TRBV11-2 and TRBJ1-1): EAGVAQSPRYKIIEKRQSVAFWCNPISGHATLYWYQQILGQGPKLLIQFQNNGVVDDSQLPKDRFSAERLKGVDSTLKIQPAKLEDSAVYLCASSLAGTGVEAFFGQGTRLTVV.

The chain recombines TRBV7-3 with TRBJ2-7; 7 nucleotides agree with TRBD2. The CDR3 contains 15 residues. V was clipped by 6 bases and J by 4 bases; unmatched bases: 12. The germline CDR1 and CDR2 sequences are SGHTA and FQGTGA. CDR3 residues: CASSQRSGGIYEQYF. For the CDR3, the DNA is TGTGCCAGCAGTCAAAGGTCGGGGGGAATTTACGAGCAGTACTTC.

This rearrangement joins TRBV10-1 to TRBJ2-5, with D tentatively TRBD1 (5 bases). In germline, CDR1 is WNHNN, CDR2 SYGVQD (reference sequence). The CDR3 totals 12 residues. V lost 6 bases and J 2 bases, leaving 7 bases between the germline ends. CDR3 amino acids: CASRQGQETQYF. Here the CDR3 DNA reads TGCGCCAGCAGGCAGGGTCAAGAGACCCAGTACTTC.

The chain uses TRBV6-5 and TRBJ2-5; D call uncertain. The V and J ends lost 0 bases and 0 bases respectively, with 8 bases between them. Germline V gives CDR1 MNHEY, CDR2 SVGAGI. The CDR3 runs 15 residues. The CDR3 bases are TGTGCCAGCAGTTACTCGATATACAACCAAGAGACCCAGTACTTC. Protein: CASSYSIYNQETQYF.

The chain combines TRBV7-9 with TRBJ2-5; D is undetermined. Germline V gene sequence: CDR1 SEHNR, CDR2 FQNEAQ (reference sequence). The CDR3 has 15 residues. Trimming left V 1 base short and J 2 bases short, with 11 bases between. As DNA, the CDR3 is TGTGCCAGCAGCTTAGTCGGAGTCGGGCAAGAGACCCAGTACTTC. Protein product: CASSLVGVGQETQYF.

This chain links TRBV5-1 with TRBJ2-5; TRBD2 agrees at 8 bases. V gave up 0 bases and J gave up 8 bases; unmatched junction bases: 6. The length of the CDR3 is 14 residues. The germline gives CDR1 SGHRS, CDR2 YFSETQ. CDR3: CASSLGEGLGTQYF. CDR3 sequence (DNA): TGCGCCAGCAGCTTGGGTGAGGGACTAGGTACCCAGTACTTC.

The chain links TRBV27 to TRBJ1-1, with D possibly matching TRBD1 (5 bases). With 7 bases removed from V and 1 base from J, the gap between germline ends came to 13 bases. The CDR3 is 14 amino acids. Germline values: CDR1 MNHEY, CDR2 SMNVEV (reference sequence). This chain's CDR3 is CASIGRGRNTEAFF. CDR3 nucleotides: TGTGCCAGCATAGGAAGGGGTAGGAACACTGAAGCTTTCTTT.

This clone has ten or more counts. The chain carries TRBV15 and TRBJ1-5; D perhaps matches TRBD1 (5 bases). CDR3 length: 14 residues. With 3 bases removed from V and 6 bases from J, the gap between germline ends came to 12 bases. The V gene's germline CDR1 is LNHNV and CDR2 YYDKDF (reference sequence). CDR3: CATSSGRGFQPQHF. The CDR3 nucleotides read TGTGCCACCAGCAGCGGGAGGGGATTTCAGCCCCAGCATTTT. Filled out from reference TRBV15 and TRBJ1-5, the complete variable domain reads DAMVIQNPRYQVTQFGKPVTLSCSQTLNHNVMYWYQQKSSQAPKLLFHYYDKDFNNEADTPDNFQSRRPNTSFCFLDIRSPGLGDTAMYLCATSSGRGFQPQHFGDGTRLSIL.

This clone has a handful of counts. The chain joins TRBV25-1 to TRBJ1-4; D possibly corresponds to TRBD1 (5 bases). Germline V gene sequence: CDR1 MGHDK, CDR2 SYGVNS. Trimming removed 3 bases at V and 8 bases at J, with 13 bases between. The CDR3 runs to 14 residues. The CDR3 DNA reads TGTGCCAGCAGTGACAGGGTCGGACGAGAAAAACTGTTTTTT. Amino acids: CASSDRVGREKLFF.

V is TRBV18 and J is TRBJ2-7; TRBD1 is a possible D gene (6 bases). The germline gives CDR1 KGHSH, CDR2 LQKENI. V lost 3 bases, J lost 7 bases, and 16 bases lay in between. The CDR3 spans 14 residues. The CDR3 protein is CASSPGSQGREQYF. The CDR3 bases are TGTGCCAGCTCACCGGGATCACAGGGAAGGGAGCAGTACTTC. The whole variable domain, filled in from reference TRBV18 and TRBJ2-7, reads NAGVMQNPRHLVRRRGQEARLRCSPMKGHSHVYWYRQLPEEGLKFMVYLQKENIIDESGMPKERFSAEFPKEGPSILRIQQVVRGDSAAYFCASSPGSQGREQYFGPGTRLTVT.

The rearrangement joins TRBV19 to TRBJ2-7, with D tentatively TRBD2 (7 bases). This CDR3 is 16 amino acids long. Trimming cost V 6 bases and J 1 base, with 19 bases left between them. Germline CDR1 reads LNHDA; CDR2 reads SQIVND (reference sequence). Here the CDR3 DNA reads TGTGCCAGTAGCCCAGCCCGGGGGGCCGGATCCTACGAGCAGTACTTC. Translating gives CASSPARGAGSYEQYF.

The V gene is TRBV7-3, the J gene TRBJ2-1; D may be TRBD1 (5 bases). The V end was cut by 0 bases, the J end by 7 bases, with 16 bases between. CDR1 and CDR2 (germline): SGHTA, FQGTGA. This CDR3 has 16 residues. This CDR3 reads CASSLTGAGNANEQFF. CDR3 sequence (DNA): TGTGCCAGCAGCTTAACAGGGGCAGGGAATGCTAATGAGCAGTTCTTC.